The rows below give T cell receptor beta chains drawn from one sample of a study of blood T cell repertoires in COVID-19. Data came from immunoSEQ multiplex PCR; TCRdb stores just in-frame clones and leaves some out. The sample lists approximately 200,000 clones; approximately 83% were seen once. Material: peripheral blood. The origin of the receptors is a woman aged 25 to 45 who had recovered from COVID-19. Each CDR3 is given with its conserved first and last residue. A D gene is named only where the DNA matches it firmly. Part of the rows lack a size; the others show once, few, many or a class for expanded clones.

size: -
V: TRBV28
J: TRBJ1-2
D: -
CDR3: CASSPRDRGYTF
DNA: TGTGCCAGCAGCCCCAGGGATAGAGGCTACACCTTC

size: -
V: TRBV5-1
J: TRBJ1-1
D: TRBD1
CDR3: CASSPSTGENTEAFF
DNA: TGCGCCAGCAGCCCATCGACAGGGGAGAACACTGAAGCTTTCTTT

size: once
V: TRBV4-1
J: TRBJ2-7
D: -
CDR3: CASSQADRQRGSSYEQYF
DNA: TGCGCCAGCAGCCAAGCCGACCGTCAAAGAGGGAGCTCCTACGAGCAGTACTTC

size: once
V: TRBV5-4
J: TRBJ1-2
D: -
CDR3: CASSGRGEGYGYTF
DNA: TGTGCCAGCAGCGGGCGGGGGGAAGGCTATGGCTACACCTTC

size: -
V: TRBV6-1
J: TRBJ2-1
D: TRBD2
CDR3: CASSEGVSGRADGDEQFF
DNA: TGTGCCAGCAGTGAAGGGGTTAGCGGGAGGGCGGACGGGGATGAGCAGTTCTTC

size: -
V: TRBV4-2
J: TRBJ2-2
D: TRBD2
CDR3: CASSHLGAGTGELFF
DNA: TGTGCCAGCAGCCACCTTGGAGCGGGAACCGGGGAGCTGTTTTTT

size: -
V: TRBV3-1/TRBV3-2
J: TRBJ2-6
D: -
CDR3: CASSPTLGSGANVLTF
DNA: TGTGCCAGCAGCCCTACCCTCGGTTCGGGGGCCAACGTCCTGACTTTC

size: -
V: TRBV18
J: TRBJ2-2
D: TRBD2
CDR3: CASSPSTGGGTGELFF
DNA: TGTGCCAGCTCCCCCTCCACGGGAGGGGGCACCGGGGAGCTGTTTTTT

size: once
V: TRBV19
J: TRBJ1-1
D: -
CDR3: CASSISGAGRGDAEAFF
DNA: TGTGCCAGTAGTATATCTGGGGCGGGGAGGGGGGACGCTGAAGCTTTCTTT

size: once
V: TRBV28
J: TRBJ1-1
D: TRBD1
CDR3: CATTGGGGGTEAFF
DNA: TGTGCCACCACAGGGGGCGGGGGCGGCACTGAAGCTTTCTTT

size: -
V: TRBV28
J: TRBJ1-4
D: -
CDR3: CASSSQTAGSTNEKLFF
DNA: TGTGCCAGCAGTTCTCAGACTGCGGGGTCAACTAATGAAAAACTGTTTTTT

size: few
V: TRBV27
J: TRBJ2-1
D: TRBD2
CDR3: CASAPGRGSGEQFF
DNA: TGTGCCAGCGCTCCGGGGAGGGGATCGGGGGAGCAGTTCTTC

size: -
V: TRBV7-3
J: TRBJ2-7
D: -
CDR3: CASSPGQGEQYF
DNA: TGTGCCAGCAGCCCCGGACAAGGCGAGCAGTACTTC

size: -
V: TRBV27
J: TRBJ2-5
D: TRBD1
CDR3: CASSLRGQGSKTQYF
DNA: TGTGCCAGCAGTTTAAGGGGACAGGGTAGTAAGACCCAGTACTTC

size: -
V: TRBV5-1
J: TRBJ2-5
D: -
CDR3: CASSPLEAQETQYF
DNA: TGCGCCAGCAGCCCCTTGGAGGCACAAGAGACCCAGTACTTC

size: -
V: TRBV7-9
J: TRBJ2-3
D: TRBD2
CDR3: CASNERWIAGREKDTQYF
DNA: TGTGCCAGCAACGAACGATGGATAGCGGGAAGAGAAAAGGATACGCAGTATTTT

size: -
V: TRBV5-4
J: TRBJ2-7
D: TRBD2
CDR3: CASRGEGYEQYF
DNA: TGTGCCAGCAGGGGGGAGGGCTACGAGCAGTACTTC

size: -
V: TRBV5-4
J: TRBJ2-2
D: TRBD2
CDR3: CASSLRTSGITGELFF
DNA: TGTGCCAGCAGCCTACGGACTAGCGGGATAACCGGGGAGCTGTTTTTT

size: -
V: TRBV12-3/TRBV12-4
J: TRBJ1-6
D: -
CDR3: CASRYTGSPLHF
DNA: TGTGCCAGCAGATATACAGGTTCACCCCTCCACTTT

size: -
V: TRBV6-1
J: TRBJ2-1
D: -
CDR3: CASSSGLDEQFF
DNA: TGTGCCAGCAGTTCCGGTCTGGATGAGCAGTTCTTC

size: -
V: TRBV6-5
J: TRBJ2-7
D: TRBD1
CDR3: CASSWTGNHEQYF
DNA: TGTGCCAGCAGTTGGACAGGGAACCACGAGCAGTACTTC

size: -
V: TRBV7-3
J: TRBJ2-1
D: -
CDR3: CASSLNINQGNEQFF
DNA: TGTGCCAGCAGCTTAAATATTAACCAGGGCAATGAGCAGTTCTTC

size: -
V: TRBV29-1
J: TRBJ1-2
D: TRBD1
CDR3: CSETSGQGTDGYTF
DNA: TGCAGCGAGACCTCCGGACAGGGGACGGATGGCTACACCTTC

size: few
V: TRBV14
J: TRBJ2-7
D: -
CDR3: CASSAGVEQYF
DNA: TGTGCCAGTAGTGCAGGGGTCGAGCAGTACTTC

size: -
V: TRBV7-2
J: TRBJ2-5
D: -
CDR3: CASSRRETQYF
DNA: TGTGCCAGCAGCCGGAGGGAGACCCAGTACTTC

size: few
V: TRBV2
J: TRBJ1-4
D: -
CDR3: CASSEEDSTNEKLFF
DNA: TGTGCCAGCAGTGAGGAGGATTCAACTAATGAAAAACTGTTTTTT

size: -
V: TRBV12-3/TRBV12-4
J: TRBJ1-2
D: TRBD1
CDR3: CASSSGTAYGYTF
DNA: TGTGCCAGCAGTTCCGGGACAGCCTATGGCTACACCTTC

size: -
V: TRBV7-6
J: TRBJ1-3
D: -
CDR3: CASSHLYDSGNTIYF
DNA: TGTGCCAGCAGCCATCTCTACGACTCTGGAAACACCATATATTTT